Listed here are 16 T cell receptor beta chains from one sample, sequenced in a study of beta chain features in type 1 diabetes. cDNA synthesis used the whole RNA isolate, giving expressed TCRB sequences. Profiled with immunoSEQ multiplex PCR; TCRdb holds only in-frame clones, not every one. The sample holds around 250,000 clones, about 15% seen once. Antigens of these TCRs are unknown. General observations from the study: For Type 1 diabetes patients, all four CD4+ subsets carried TCRB CDR3s that were moderately but significantly shorter.

Sequencing was done on a sample of naive CD4+ T cells from blood. Source of these receptors: a man younger than 45 with type 1 diabetes.

This clone came up a few times. The chain employs TRBV18 and TRBJ2-4; maybe TRBD2 (5 bases). V gave up 4 bases and J gave up 0 bases, with 13 bases separating them. The length of the CDR3 is 16 residues. Germline assignment: CDR1 KGHSH and CDR2 LQKENI. The CDR3 coding sequence is TGTGCCAGCTCACTGAGAGAGGGTCTAGCCAAAAACATTCAGTACTTC. Its translation is CASSLREGLAKNIQYF.

The V and J genes are TRBV30 and TRBJ1-6; unclear D gene. V was clipped by 0 bases and J by 4 bases, with 7 bases between them. The CDR3 runs 14 residues. Germline V gives CDR1 GTSNPN, CDR2 SVGIG (reference sequence). The CDR3 spells CAWSVSQYNSPLHF. Written as DNA, the CDR3 is TGTGCCTGGAGTGTATCGCAGTATAATTCACCCCTCCACTTT.

This clone has only a few counts. The V gene is TRBV7-9, the J gene TRBJ2-1; perhaps TRBD1 as D (6 bases). CDR3 length equals 14 residues. Germline-derived CDR1 and CDR2 are SEHNR and FQNEAQ (reference sequence). V lost 1 base to trimming and J lost 12 bases, with 16 bases between them. Here the CDR3 reads CASSLGEGDRVQFF. The CDR3 DNA is TGTGCCAGCAGCTTAGGAGAGGGGGATAGGGTGCAGTTCTTC.

This clone was observed a handful of times. The rearrangement joins TRBV18 to TRBJ2-3; 11 bases map to TRBD2. This CDR3 is built from 15 residues. Looked up from germline, CDR1 is KGHSH and CDR2 is LQKENI. Trimming took 1 base from V and 4 from J; bases not matched to a gene: 1. The CDR3 DNA reads TGTGCCAGCTCACCACTAGCGGGGGGGCCAGATACGCAGTATTTT. This encodes CASSPLAGGPDTQYF. Based on the CDR3 plus reference TRBV18 and TRBJ2-3, the full variable domain is NAGVMQNPRHLVRRRGQEARLRCSPMKGHSHVYWYRQLPEEGLKFMVYLQKENIIDESGMPKERFSAEFPKEGPSILRIQQVVRGDSAAYFCASSPLAGGPDTQYFGPGTRLTVL.

V and J are TRBV5-1 and TRBJ2-1; TRBD1 might be the D (5 bases). The CDR3 contains 15 residues. Trimming took off 3 bases at V and 2 bases at J, with 12 bases between the two ends. Germline CDR1 and CDR2: SGHRS and YFSETQ. This CDR3 is CASSSTVYTYNEQFF. The CDR3 DNA reads as TGCGCCAGCAGCTCGACAGTCTACACCTACAATGAGCAGTTCTTC.

The rearrangement uses TRBV29-1 and TRBJ2-1, with 7 bases lining up with TRBD2. The CDR3 extends over 14 amino acids. J lost 5 bases, V lost 4 bases, and 8 bases had no gene match. Germline V gene lookup returns CDR1 SQVTM and CDR2 ANQGSEA. CDR3 in amino acids: CSVGGGGLNNEQFF. CDR3 DNA sequence: TGCAGCGTTGGTGGGGGGGGTCTGAACAATGAGCAGTTCTTC.

The rearrangement uses TRBV6-4 and TRBJ1-2; D not resolved. Germline V gene sequence: CDR1 MRHNA, CDR2 SNTAGT. V lost 2 bases and J lost 4, with 11 bases in between. The CDR3 sequence is 14 residues long. The CDR3 spells CASSDEGGRYGYTF. DNA for the CDR3: TGTGCCAGCAGTGACGAGGGAGGACGCTATGGCTACACCTTC.

The V gene is TRBV6-5, the J gene TRBJ1-3; D gene uncertain. The length of the CDR3 is 14 residues. In germline, CDR1 is MNHEY, CDR2 SVGAGI. The V and J ends lost 4 bases and 3 bases respectively, with 10 bases between them. The CDR3 DNA reads TGTGCCAGCAGTTCCACAGTAGGTGGAAACACCATATATTTT. It specifies CASSSTVGGNTIYF.

This chain connects TRBV6-1 to TRBJ1-1; perhaps TRBD1 as D (6 bases). This CDR3 comprises 14 residues. Germline CDR1 MNHNS, CDR2 SASEGT. Trimming shortened V by 2 bases and J by 7 bases, and 14 bases separated the two germline ends. CDR3 in DNA: TGTGCCAGCAGTGAATATCGGGGACAAGGTGAAGCTTTCTTT. This codes for CASSEYRGQGEAFF.

This clone came up a few times. V gene TRBV11-2 combines with J gene TRBJ1-6; no definite D call. V was clipped by 4 bases and J by 10 bases, with 14 bases between them. This CDR3 comprises 14 residues. Germline CDR1 and CDR2: SGHAT and FQNNGV. CDR3 bases: TGTGCCAGCAGCTCCGCTAACCGCGGATCACCCCTCCACTTT. This sequence encodes CASSSANRGSPLHF. Based on the CDR3 plus reference TRBV11-2 and TRBJ1-6, the full variable domain is EAGVAQSPRYKIIEKRQSVAFWCNPISGHATLYWYQQILGQGPKLLIQFQNNGVVDDSQLPKDRFSAERLKGVDSTLKIQPAKLEDSAVYLCASSSANRGSPLHFGNGTRLTVT.

This clone was seen a few times. This chain joins TRBV27 and TRBJ1-2, with TRBD1 matching 11 bases. Germline V gene data show CDR1 as MNHEY and CDR2 as SMNVEV (reference sequence). J gave up 4 bases and V 5 bases, and 9 bases lay outside the gene matches. The CDR3 runs 16 residues. The CDR3 reads CASSPRGQGAGYGYTF. The CDR3 DNA sequence: TGTGCCAGCAGTCCTCGAGGACAGGGGGCAGGCTATGGCTACACCTTC.

In this sample, this clone turned up a few times. This chain joins TRBV6-6 and TRBJ1-5; a possible D gene is TRBD1 (5 bases). V was trimmed by 8 bases and J by 9 bases, leaving 17 bases between them. CDR3 length: 13 residues. The germline V gene encodes CDR1 MNHNY and CDR2 SVGAGI (reference sequence). The CDR3 protein is CASGQQVSGPQHF. The CDR3 nucleotides read TGTGCCAGCGGACAACAGGTGTCAGGGCCCCAGCATTTT.

This sequence joins TRBV7-8 and TRBJ1-5, with D hard to call. Germline CDR1 reads SGHVS; CDR2 reads FQNEAQ. This CDR3 has 14 residues. The V end was cut by 6 bases, the J end by 5 bases, with 14 bases between. CDR3 in DNA: TGTGCCAGCAGTTTGAGGGTCGCGGATCAGCCCCAGCATTTT. Protein product: CASSLRVADQPQHF.

This clone has just a few counts. This sequence joins TRBV11-2 and TRBJ1-1; perhaps TRBD1 as D (5 bases). The CDR3 spans 14 residues. Germline V gene lookup returns CDR1 SGHAT and CDR2 FQNNGV. Trimming took off 1 base at V and 3 bases at J, with 9 bases between the two ends. Here the CDR3 DNA reads TGTGCCAGCAGCTTAGTCGTCAGGGACACTGAAGCTTTCTTT. Its protein is CASSLVVRDTEAFF.

V gene TRBV6-6 combines with J gene TRBJ2-1; D unclear. This CDR3 is 12 amino acids long. Trimming cost V 7 bases and J 7 bases, with 11 bases left between them. In germline, CDR1 is MNHNY, CDR2 SVGAGI (reference sequence). In DNA form, the CDR3 reads TGTGCCAGCACGGTGAACGGTAATGAGCAGTTCTTC. This codes for CASTVNGNEQFF.

In this sample, this clone turned up many times. The rearrangement joins TRBV15 to TRBJ2-1; 7 bases agree with TRBD2. The CDR3 is made up of 15 amino acids. The V gene end was trimmed by 0 bases and the J gene end by 9 bases; junction bases not matched to a gene: 8. CDR1 is LNHNV and CDR2 is YYDKDF in the germline V gene (reference sequence). The CDR3 loop is CATSRDMLAAGEQFF. CDR3 sequence (DNA): TGTGCCACCAGCAGAGATATGCTAGCGGCTGGTGAGCAGTTCTTC.